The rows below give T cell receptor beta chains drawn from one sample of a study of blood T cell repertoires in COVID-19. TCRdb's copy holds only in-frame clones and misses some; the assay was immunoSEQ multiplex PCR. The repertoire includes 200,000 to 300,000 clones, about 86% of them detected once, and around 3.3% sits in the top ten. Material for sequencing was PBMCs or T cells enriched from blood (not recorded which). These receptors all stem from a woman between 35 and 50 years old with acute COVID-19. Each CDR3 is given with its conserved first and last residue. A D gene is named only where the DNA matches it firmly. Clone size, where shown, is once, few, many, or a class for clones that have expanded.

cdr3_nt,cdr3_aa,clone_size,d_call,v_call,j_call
TGTGCCAGCAGTTCTGTCACCGGGACAGGGGTTCGTAATTCACCCCTCCACTTT,CASSSVTGTGVRNSPLHF,once,TRBD1,TRBV28,TRBJ1-6
TGTGCCAGCAGTGGGGCAGGGAATCAGCCCCAGCATTTT,CASSGAGNQPQHF,.,.,TRBV2,TRBJ1-5
TGTGCCAGCAGCACTAGCGGGAGAGTCGAGCAGTACTTC,CASSTSGRVEQYF,few,TRBD2,TRBV11-2,TRBJ2-7
TGCGCCAGCAGCTTCAGACCAGGGCCCCAAGAGACCCAGTACTTC,CASSFRPGPQETQYF,.,.,TRBV5-1,TRBJ2-5
TGTGCCAGCAGCCAAGATCTTTCCGGCGAGCAGTACTTC,CASSQDLSGEQYF,.,.,TRBV3-1/TRBV3-2,TRBJ2-7
TGTGCCAGCAGCTTGGATACAGGTAACCTCTACGAGCAGTACTTC,CASSLDTGNLYEQYF,.,.,TRBV11-3,TRBJ2-7
TGTGCCAGTAGTATTTGGCCTAGCGGGAGCAATGAGCAGTTCTTC,CASSIWPSGSNEQFF,few,TRBD2,TRBV19,TRBJ2-1
TGCGCCAGCGGGTACGGGAGTACAGATACGCAGTATTTT,CASGYGSTDTQYF,.,.,TRBV10-1,TRBJ2-3
TGTGCCAGCAGCTCCACTGGGGGGGCGCGCCTCGACTATGGCTACACCTTC,CASSSTGGARLDYGYTF,few,.,TRBV7-9,TRBJ1-2
TGTGCCAGCAGCAGGACAGGGGCAGTTAGCTACAATGAGCAGTTCTTC,CASSRTGAVSYNEQFF,.,TRBD1,TRBV5-4,TRBJ2-1
TGTGCCAGCAGTGAAGGACTAAACAATGAGCAGTTCTTC,CASSEGLNNEQFF,few,.,TRBV2,TRBJ2-1
TGCGCCAGCAGCTTGGACAGGATCTATGGCTACACCTTC,CASSLDRIYGYTF,.,.,TRBV5-1,TRBJ1-2
TGTGCCAGCAGTTACTCTAGATTGGGCTACACCTTC,CASSYSRLGYTF,.,.,TRBV28,TRBJ1-2
TGTGCCAGTACGACTGCAGCGGGAGGAGGGAACATTCAGTACTTC,CASTTAAGGGNIQYF,.,TRBD2,TRBV19,TRBJ2-4
TGCGCCAGCAGATACGATGATTCGGACTTCTACGAGCAGTACTTC,CASRYDDSDFYEQYF,.,.,TRBV5-1,TRBJ2-7
TGTGCCAGCAGCCTAGTAGGCACAGATACGCAGTATTTT,CASSLVGTDTQYF,.,.,TRBV6-5,TRBJ2-3
TGCGCCAGCAGCTCGCCCGAGGACAGGGGCTACACTGAAGCTTTCTTT,CASSSPEDRGYTEAFF,.,TRBD1,TRBV5-1,TRBJ1-1
TGTGCCAGCAGACCCATGGCTAGCGGACGTTACACAGATACGCAGTATTTT,CASRPMASGRYTDTQYF,.,TRBD2,TRBV25-1,TRBJ2-3
TGTGCCAGTAAGCGGGGGACTCCGAACACCGGGGAGCTGTTTTTT,CASKRGTPNTGELFF,.,TRBD2,TRBV19,TRBJ2-2
TGTGCCAGCAGTGAAGAGGGGGTATCCGGCAATGAGCAGTTCTTC,CASSEEGVSGNEQFF,.,.,TRBV2,TRBJ2-1
TGTGCCAGCAGCTTAGGGGGACTAGCGGCCGGCAATGAGCAGTTCTTC,CASSLGGLAAGNEQFF,.,TRBD2,TRBV11-3,TRBJ2-1
TGTGCCAGCACCCGCGGGTGGAGCTCCTACAATGAGCAGTTCTTC,CASTRGWSSYNEQFF,.,.,TRBV7-6,TRBJ2-1
TGCACCAGCAGCCAAAGACTGGATGACACAGATACGCAGTATTTT,CTSSQRLDDTDTQYF,.,.,TRBV1,TRBJ2-3
TGTGCCAGCAGTCCTTGGACAGGGGTCGCAGATACGCAGTATTTT,CASSPWTGVADTQYF,.,TRBD1,TRBV27,TRBJ2-3
TGTGCCAGTAGTACCGCGTTCGGACAGGGATTTTCACCCCTCCACTTT,CASSTAFGQGFSPLHF,.,TRBD1,TRBV19,TRBJ1-6
TGCAGCGTTGGAGCTAGCGGGATATATGAGCAGTTCTTC,CSVGASGIYEQFF,.,TRBD2,TRBV29-1,TRBJ2-1
TGTGCCCTGAGTAGCGGGAGCTCCTACAATGAGCAGTTCTTC,CALSSGSSYNEQFF,.,TRBD2,TRBV7-8,TRBJ2-1
TGTGCCAGCAGCGTTTTATCCAGTGAGCAGTTCTTC,CASSVLSSEQFF,.,.,TRBV9,TRBJ2-1
TGCGCCAGCAGCACAAAGACAGGGAGTGGCGAGCAGTACTTC,CASSTKTGSGEQYF,.,TRBD1,TRBV5-1,TRBJ2-7
TGCAGCGTTCCGGGACAGGGATACAATGAGCAGTTCTTC,CSVPGQGYNEQFF,once,TRBD1,TRBV29-1,TRBJ2-1
TGTGCCAGTAGTATCGGGCAGGGGTCGGTTAGCCAGCATTTT,CASSIGQGSVSQHF,.,.,TRBV19,TRBJ1-5